Listed below are T cell receptor beta chains from one sample, sequenced in a study of T-cell reconstitution after alpha-beta-depleted transplantation in children. One entry per CDR3 protein, called by TCRdb with MiXCR from the PCR reads. The table records approximately 640,000 distinct CDR3 sequences, 15% to 20% of them present only once. The starting material was PBMCs from the stem cell graft donor, obtained from the stem cell graft. The source is a human donor who donated a stem cell graft to a child with acute myeloid leukemia. Both conserved end residues are part of each CDR3. Fields, in order: clone size, J gene, D gene, V gene, CDR3 protein, CDR3 DNA. D genes are given only for firm matches. Size is omitted from some rows. Given values are once, few, many or a class for expanded clones.

many TRBJ2-3 TRBD2 TRBV20-1 CSAGVTSGWGTDTQYF TGCAGTGCTGGAGTTACTAGCGGTTGGGGGACAGATACGCAGTATTTT
. TRBJ1-1 . TRBV20-1 CSATTRGGQTEAFF TGCAGTGCTACCACTCGTGGGGGCCAAACTGAAGCTTTCTTT
. TRBJ1-1 . TRBV6-1 CASRDGRSGAFF TGTGCCAGCAGGGACGGACGGTCCGGGGCTTTCTTT
many TRBJ2-5 . TRBV12-3/TRBV12-4 CASSYLRVETQYF TGTGCCAGCAGCTACCTCAGGGTAGAGACCCAGTACTTC
many TRBJ2-1 . TRBV6-4 CASRVDSFGNEQFF TGTGCCAGCAGAGTTGATTCCTTTGGGAATGAGCAGTTCTTC
many TRBJ2-5 . TRBV6-5 CASSYLSKEETQYF TGTGCCAGCAGTTACTTGTCCAAGGAGGAGACCCAGTACTTC
few TRBJ2-1 TRBD2 TRBV20-1 CSIHDFGLAGANEQFF TGCAGTATACATGACTTCGGACTAGCGGGGGCCAATGAGCAGTTCTTC
few TRBJ2-1 . TRBV28 CASSFAGREQFF TGTGCCAGCAGTTTCGCGGGGCGAGAGCAGTTCTTC
few TRBJ2-5 . TRBV6-1 CASRSYEVQETQYF TGTGCCAGCAGATCCTATGAGGTCCAAGAGACCCAGTACTTC
many TRBJ2-5 TRBD2 TRBV29-1 CSVGTSGEETQYF TGCAGCGTCGGGACTAGCGGAGAAGAGACCCAGTACTTC
. TRBJ2-7 . TRBV7-9 CASSLVQAPNEQYF TGTGCCAGCAGCTTAGTACAGGCTCCCAACGAGCAGTACTTC
. TRBJ2-7 . TRBV20-1 CSARDLDSGYEQYF TGCAGTGCTAGAGATCTGGACAGTGGGTACGAGCAGTACTTC
. TRBJ2-1 . TRBV5-1 CASTDRNEQFF TGCGCCAGCACCGACAGAAATGAGCAGTTCTTC
few TRBJ2-2 . TRBV20-1 CSATLTGGMPRGELFF TGCAGTGCGACCCTCACCGGGGGCATGCCAAGGGGGGAGCTGTTTTTT
few TRBJ1-2 . TRBV5-6 CASTLGAYGYTF TGTGCCAGCACCCTCGGAGCCTATGGCTACACCTTC
many TRBJ2-1 . TRBV20-1 CSARKLAFEQFF TGCAGTGCTAGAAAACTAGCATTTGAGCAGTTCTTC
many TRBJ2-7 TRBD1 TRBV29-1 CSVESRQGSYEQYF TGCAGCGTTGAATCCCGACAGGGCTCCTACGAGCAGTACTTC
few TRBJ2-2 . TRBV5-1 CASSLWQGNTGELFF TGCGCCAGCAGCTTGTGGCAGGGGAACACCGGGGAGCTGTTTTTT
many TRBJ1-6 . TRBV7-2 CASSLEKSGHSPLHF TGTGCCAGCAGCTTAGAAAAGAGCGGGCATTCACCCCTCCACTTT
few TRBJ1-2 . TRBV20-1 CSATLEQDSNYGYTF TGCAGTGCCACCCTCGAACAGGACAGTAACTATGGCTACACCTTC